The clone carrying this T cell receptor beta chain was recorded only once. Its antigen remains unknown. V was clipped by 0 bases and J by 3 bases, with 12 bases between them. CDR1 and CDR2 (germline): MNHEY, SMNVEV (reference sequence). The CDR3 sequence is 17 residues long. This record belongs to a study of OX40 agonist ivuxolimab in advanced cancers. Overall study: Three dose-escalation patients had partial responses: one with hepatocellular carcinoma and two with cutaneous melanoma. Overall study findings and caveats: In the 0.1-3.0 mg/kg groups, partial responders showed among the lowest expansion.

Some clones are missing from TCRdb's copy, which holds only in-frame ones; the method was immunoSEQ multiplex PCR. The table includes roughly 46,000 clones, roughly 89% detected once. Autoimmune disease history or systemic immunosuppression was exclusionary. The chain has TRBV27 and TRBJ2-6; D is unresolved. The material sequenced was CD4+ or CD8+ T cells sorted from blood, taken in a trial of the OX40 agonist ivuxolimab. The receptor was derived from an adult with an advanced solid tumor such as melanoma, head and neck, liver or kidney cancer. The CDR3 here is CASSLSRPGGGANVLTF. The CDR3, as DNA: TGTGCCAGCAGTTTATCGAGGCCCGGCGGTGGGGCCAACGTCCTGACTTTC.